Below, one TCR beta chain is given with its context. This record comes from a study of blood T cell repertoires in COVID-19. Overall study: There were acute and convalescent COVID-19 samples, and they came from the United States, Italy and Spain. Sources were T cells, B-cell-depleted T cells, or PBMCs; the material itself was cDNA or gDNA.

Original processing methods: It was from reference gene primer amplification that nucleated cell counts were estimated. Sequencing was performed with immunoSEQ multiplex PCR; in TCRdb, only in-frame clones are kept and a portion is missing. The V and J calls and the clone size are those of that table, but D and trimming were determined from the DNA. Among some 290,000 clones listed, about 90% were seen once. Followed over time, Seattle patients had been enrolled while infection was active. The specimen was peripheral blood. The receptor was derived from a middle-aged woman with COVID-19, enrolled during active disease.

This CDR3 is CASSSGQTSGNTIYF. The DNA of the CDR3 is TGTGCCAGCTCATCCGGACAGACGTCTGGAAACACCATATATTTT. The J gene is TRBJ1-3, the V gene TRBV18; TRBD1 is a possible D gene (6 bases). In germline, CDR1 is KGHSH, CDR2 LQKENI. This CDR3 has 15 amino acids. Deletions cut 5 bases from V and 1 base from J, with 12 bases between. The full variable domain, its missing parts supplied by reference TRBV18 and TRBJ1-3, is NAGVMQNPRHLVRRRGQEARLRCSPMKGHSHVYWYRQLPEEGLKFMVYLQKENIIDESGMPKERFSAEFPKEGPSILRIQQVVRGDSAAYFCASSSGQTSGNTIYFGEGSWLTVV.